What follows are 9 T cell receptor beta chains derived from one specimen sequenced in a study of shared clonotypes between healthy human individuals. Libraries were prepared by immunoSEQ multiplex PCR; TCRdb keeps only in-frame clonotypes and omits some of them. This sample has about 2.4 million clones, with over 85% found just once. The source material was naive CD4+ T cells from PBMCs. Subset noted: CD45RA+ positively selected. These receptors all stem from a man between 18 and 29 years old in good health. Some clones in this sample may be carry-over from other donors' samples.

CDR3 sequence: CASSYDRANEKLFF. Here the CDR3 DNA reads TGTGCCAGCAGCTACGACAGGGCTAATGAAAAACTGTTTTTT. J is TRBJ1-4 and V is TRBV11-2; 7 bases line up with TRBD1. With 4 bases clipped from V and 3 bases from J, the junction kept 2 bases outside the gene matches. The germline gives CDR1 SGHAT, CDR2 FQNNGV. CDR3 length: 14 amino acids.

The chain joins TRBV5-1 to TRBJ1-1; possibly TRBD1 for D (5 bases). CDR1 is SGHRS and CDR2 is YFSETQ in the germline V gene. The CDR3 consists of 14 residues. Trimming removed 4 bases from V and 1 base from J, with 11 bases in between. The CDR3 DNA is TGCGCCAGCAGCCGGGACGGGGCGAACACTGAAGCTTTCTTT. Its translation: CASSRDGANTEAFF.

This chain connects TRBV10-3 to TRBJ1-2; D gene uncertain. This CDR3 contains 14 residues. Germline lookup yields CDR1 ENHRY and CDR2 SYGVKD. Deletions cut 8 bases from V and 10 bases from J, with 23 bases between. The CDR3 DNA reads as TGTGCCATCCTAAGAGACGGATCAATATGGGACTACACCTTC. It specifies CAILRDGSIWDYTF.

This clone was seen only once. V gene TRBV29-1 combines with J gene TRBJ1-4; the match to TRBD1 covers 10 bases. V dropped 7 bases and J dropped 7; count of bases not matched to a gene: 3. CDR1 and CDR2 (germline): SQVTM, ANQGSEA. This CDR3 region has 12 residues. The CDR3 DNA follows: TGCAGCGGGGGACAGGGGAGTGAAAAACTGTTTTTT. Translated: CSGGQGSEKLFF.

The chain employs TRBV7-3 and TRBJ2-5; D perhaps matches TRBD2 (5 bases). CDR3 size: 16 residues. V lost 2 bases to trimming and J lost 4 bases, with 17 bases between them. Per germline, CDR1 SGHTA and CDR2 FQGTGA. The CDR3 region has the DNA TGTGCCAGCAGCTTATTCCCTCCAGGAGGAGGAGAGACCCAGTACTTC. Translating it yields CASSLFPPGGGETQYF.

CDR3 in DNA: TGTGCCAGCAGTTTGCCGGGTTACGCCTACACCTTC. It translates to CASSLPGYAYTF. The gene calls are TRBV28 and TRBJ1-2; D is undetermined. Trimming shortened V by 3 bases and J by 10 bases, and 12 bases separated the two germline ends. Germline assignment: CDR1 MDHEN and CDR2 SYDVKM. The CDR3 is 12 residues long.

V usage is TRBV29-1 and J usage is TRBJ1-1; D call uncertain. This CDR3 spans 8 amino acids. The V and J ends lost 0 bases and 14 bases respectively, with 4 bases between them. Germline CDR1 and CDR2: SQVTM and ANQGSEA. In DNA, the CDR3 is TGCAGCGTTGAAGACTTCTTCTTT. Protein product: CSVEDFFF.

The rearrangement links TRBV9 to TRBJ1-1, with D possibly matching TRBD1 (5 bases). The germline V gene has CDR1 SGDLS and CDR2 YYNGEE. There are 13 residues in the CDR3. Deletions cut 2 bases from V and 3 bases from J, with 8 bases between. In DNA, the CDR3 is TGTGCCAGCAGCGTCCAGGGCTACACTGAAGCTTTCTTT. Translated, it gives CASSVQGYTEAFF.

Turning to this clone: A junction end diverges from the germline sequence, so it may reflect a read error. The rearrangement joins TRBV6-1 to TRBJ2-7; 9 bases are a match to TRBD2. CDR3 length: 16 amino acids. Per the germline V gene, CDR1 is MNHNS and CDR2 is SASEGT. The CDR3 DNA reads TGTGCCAGCAGCGAAGGGCTAGCGGGGAACTCCTACGAGCAGTACTTC. This codes for CASSEGLAGNSYEQYF.